This TCR beta chain comes out of a study of T cell responses to AZD1222 COVID-19 vaccine. The study, taken as a whole, reports: Donors in the cohort were predominantly white British and more often female, and clonal diversity was possibly underestimated. Unmutated variant regions reportedly attract nearly half of all spike-specific TCRs.

Germline V gene sequence: CDR1 MNHEY, CDR2 SVGEGT. V lost 6 bases to trimming and J lost 4 bases; unmatched junction nucleotides: 8. This CDR3 is built from 14 residues. As to this clone: Its antigen remains unidentified.

Researchers grouped second doses given at about 4 or about 12 weeks into one pool. Only in-frame clones appear in the TCRdb table, and some are missing; sequencing was by immunoSEQ multiplex PCR. The sample includes tens of thousands of clones, about 90% of them seen just once. The source was peripheral blood, collected 28 days after the second AZD1222 dose. This TCR derives from an adult who received the AZD1222 COVID-19 vaccine. The rearrangement links TRBV6-2 or TRBV6-3 to TRBJ1-1, with 7 bases that match TRBD1. The CDR3 sequence: CASSNSRGSTEAFF. CDR3 bases: TGTGCCAGCAGCAACTCCAGGGGGTCCACTGAAGCTTTCTTT.